The rows below give T cell receptor beta chains drawn from one sample of a study of blood T cell repertoires in COVID-19. Method: immunoSEQ multiplex PCR; TCRdb's copy keeps in-frame clones and lacks some. The sample records around 300,000 clones, roughly 89% being singletons. Sequencing was done on a sample of peripheral blood. The source is a woman between 40 and 55 years old who had recovered from COVID-19. The CDR3 runs from the conserved cysteine through the conserved F or W. D genes are given only for firm matches. Not every row has a clone size; where given, it reads once, few, many or a size class.

>TRBV9|TRBJ1-2|TRBD1|once
CASSVGQTGGGYGYTF
TGTGCCAGCAGCGTAGGGCAGACAGGGGGCGGCTATGGCTACACCTTC
>TRBV28|TRBJ2-2|TRBD2|.
CASGYQGLGRSEELFF
TGTGCCAGCGGGTATCAAGGACTAGGACGATCAGAGGAGCTGTTTTTT
>TRBV5-1|TRBJ2-1|TRBD2|.
CASSLGGLAHNEQFF
TGCGCCAGCAGCCTTGGGGGACTAGCCCACAATGAGCAGTTCTTC
>TRBV10-2|TRBJ2-7|.|.
CASSEYLAQEQYF
TGCGCCAGCAGTGAGTATCTAGCGCAGGAGCAGTACTTC
>TRBV19|TRBJ2-1|TRBD2|.
CASSRPSGRDVGLFQNYNEQFF
TGTGCCAGTAGTCGTCCTAGCGGGAGGGATGTGGGATTGTTTCAGAACTACAATGAGCAGTTCTTC
>TRBV3-1/TRBV3-2|TRBJ1-1|.|.
CASSARMNTEAFF
TGTGCCAGCAGCGCGCGTATGAACACTGAAGCTTTCTTT
>TRBV28|TRBJ1-6|.|.
CASTHGPGTSSYNSPLHF
TGTGCCAGCACCCATGGGCCGGGGACTAGCTCCTATAATTCACCCCTCCACTTT
>TRBV19|TRBJ1-3|.|.
CASSIRGSGNTIYF
TGTGCCAGTAGTATTAGGGGTTCTGGAAACACCATATATTTT
>TRBV4-1|TRBJ1-4|.|once
CASSQEQGATNEKLFF
TGCGCCAGCAGCCAAGAGCAAGGAGCAACTAATGAAAAACTGTTTTTT
>TRBV4-1|TRBJ2-2|TRBD1|.
CASSQKASGSGQGYGSGELFF
TGCGCCAGCAGCCAAAAGGCCAGCGGTTCGGGACAGGGATATGGGTCCGGGGAGCTGTTTTTT
>TRBV19|TRBJ1-2|.|.
CASREGTVRIKNYGYTF
TGTGCCAGTAGGGAGGGGACGGTGCGGATCAAAAACTATGGCTACACCTTC
>TRBV15|TRBJ2-2|.|.
CATSSGTPSAELFF
TGTGCCACCAGCAGCGGGACTCCTTCCGCGGAGCTGTTTTTT
>TRBV2|TRBJ2-4|TRBD2|.
CARGTSGTKNIQYF
TGTGCCAGAGGGACTAGCGGGACCAAAAACATTCAGTACTTC
>TRBV27|TRBJ1-1|.|.
CASSLSGAPNTEAFF
TGTGCCAGCAGTTTGTCTGGAGCTCCGAACACTGAAGCTTTCTTT
>TRBV4-1|TRBJ2-7|TRBD2|.
CASSQMGTSGSIYEQYF
TGCGCCAGCAGCCAGATGGGGACTAGCGGGAGTATATACGAGCAGTACTTC